The 25 T cell receptor beta chains below all came from one sample that was sequenced in a study of human T cells and chemical hapten exposure. TCRdb reprocessed the RACE reads via MiXCR and lists one record per CDR3 protein. The table records a few hundred thousand distinct CDR3 sequences, roughly 6.3% of them present only once. The time point: patch test 2, 6 weeks after DPC sensitization. As to treatment: therapeutic diphenylcyclopropenone sensitization with weekly scalp DPC. This sample comprised whole blood, obtained in connection with sensitization to the hapten diphenylcyclopropenone (DPC). The receptors stem from a woman aged 18-35 years with alopecia areata. Some clones in this sample may be carry-over from other donors' samples.

This clonotype was seen many times. The chain couples TRBV27 to TRBJ2-7; 8 nucleotides align to TRBD2. The length of the CDR3 is 16 residues. V shed 5 bases, J shed 1 base, and the junction held 10 bases outside the gene matches. The germline CDR1 and CDR2 sequences are MNHEY and SMNVEV (reference sequence). The CDR3 loop is CASSRGTAGGSYEQYF. CDR3 nucleotides: TGTGCCAGCAGTCGAGGGACGGCGGGGGGATCCTACGAGCAGTACTTC.

In this sample, this clonotype turned up a few times. The J gene is TRBJ1-3, the V gene TRBV2; D ambiguous. The germline V gene encodes CDR1 SNHLY and CDR2 FYNNEI. Trimming cost V 7 bases and J 1 base, with 8 bases left between them. This CDR3 region has 13 residues. The CDR3 is CASNALSGNTIYF. For the CDR3, the DNA is TGTGCCAGCAATGCGTTGTCTGGAAACACCATATATTTT.

Many counts were recorded for this clonotype. The gene calls are TRBV5-4 and TRBJ2-5; D is undetermined. This CDR3 is 15 amino acids long. V was cut by 4 bases and J by 5 bases, with 18 bases left in between. Germline-derived CDR1 and CDR2 are SGHNT and YYREEE (reference sequence). CDR3 region: CASSLYGPPSETQYF. The CDR3 coding sequence is TGTGCCAGCAGCCTATATGGACCACCCTCGGAGACCCAGTACTTC.

This chain uses TRBV29-1 with TRBJ2-5; TRBD2 might be the D (5 bases). Germline V CDR1 and CDR2: SQVTM, ANQGSEA. Trimming removed 7 bases at V and 4 bases at J, with 13 bases between. The CDR3 totals 12 residues. The CDR3 DNA follows: TGCAGCGAAAGCGGCGGCGGAGAGACCCAGTACTTC. Residues: CSESGGGETQYF.

This clonotype was recorded at least ten times. This chain links TRBV11-2 with TRBJ2-7; D is undetermined. CDR1 and CDR2 from the germline V gene are SGHAT and FQNNGV. Between the trimmed V and J ends, which lost 4 bases and 3 bases, there was a span of 19 bases. The CDR3 covers 16 residues. The CDR3 sequence is CASSSRPTDWNYEQYF. In DNA form, the CDR3 reads TGTGCCAGCAGCTCCCGCCCAACGGATTGGAACTACGAGCAGTACTTC.

The chain employs TRBV6-5 and TRBJ2-7; 8 bases agree with TRBD1. The CDR3 runs 16 residues. Trimming took 7 bases from V and 5 from J; bases not matched to a gene: 16. The V gene's germline CDR1 is MNHEY and CDR2 SVGAGI. The CDR3: CASTLYPPPQGDEQYF. CDR3 bases: TGTGCCAGCACCTTATACCCTCCTCCACAGGGGGACGAGCAGTACTTC.

This clonotype was counted between two and nine times. The CDR3 DNA is TGTGCCAGCAGCGGGCGATCAGGGGGTAATGAGCAGTTCTTC. Protein: CASSGRSGGNEQFF. V usage is TRBV4-2 and J usage is TRBJ2-1; 7 bases fit TRBD1. V shed 5 bases, J shed 7 bases, and the junction held 8 bases outside the gene matches. The CDR3 has 14 residues. Germline CDR1 and CDR2: LGHNA and YNFKEQ.

This clonotype was counted between two and nine times. This chain uses TRBV12-3 or TRBV12-4 with TRBJ1-6; D is perhaps TRBD1 (6 bases). V lost 5 bases and J 5 bases, leaving 10 bases between the germline ends. CDR3 length equals 14 residues. The CDR3 DNA is TGTGCCAGCAGTGATGGACAGAATAATTCACCCCTCCACTTT. Its translation: CASSDGQNNSPLHF.

This clonotype occurred a few times. This chain links TRBV7-2 with TRBJ1-1, with a possible D match to TRBD1 (5 bases). V gave up 1 base and J gave up 1 base, with 13 bases separating them. The CDR3 loop spans 16 amino acids. CDR1 is SGHTA and CDR2 is FQGNSA in the germline V gene. CDR3 coding DNA: TGTGCCAGCAGCTTAGGGCAGCAGGGAGCGAACACTGAAGCTTTCTTT. Translation gives CASSLGQQGANTEAFF. The entire variable domain, with the rest obtained from reference TRBV7-2 and TRBJ1-1, is as follows: GAGVSQSPSNKVTEKGKDVELRCDPISGHTALYWYRQSLGQGLEFLIYFQGNSAPDKSGLPSDRFSAERTGGSVSTLTIQRTQQEDSAVYLCASSLGQQGANTEAFFGQGTRLTVV.

This clonotype was picked up a small number of times. The chain has TRBV2 and TRBJ2-6; D might be TRBD1 (6 bases). Germline loops: CDR1 SNHLY, CDR2 FYNNEI. This CDR3 region has 15 residues. V was cut by 2 bases and J by 3 bases, with 8 bases left in between. The CDR3 bases are TGTGCCAGCAGTGAATCAGGGGTTGGGGCCAACGTCCTGACTTTC. Protein sequence: CASSESGVGANVLTF.

The chain uses TRBV4-2 and TRBJ2-5; 9 bases map to TRBD2. This CDR3 has 16 residues. The junction had 8 bases not matched to a gene; V was cut back by 0 bases and J by 6 bases. Germline values: CDR1 LGHNA, CDR2 YNFKEQ. For the CDR3, the DNA is TGTGCCAGCAGCCAAGATCTGGCTAGCGGGGAACAGACCCAGTACTTC. It specifies CASSQDLASGEQTQYF.

This clonotype was recorded many times. The chain employs TRBV10-3 and TRBJ2-7; tentatively, D is TRBD1 or TRBD2 (5 bases each). The CDR3 is made up of 12 amino acids. V gave up 6 bases and J gave up 3 bases, with 9 bases separating them. The germline CDR1 and CDR2 sequences are ENHRY and SYGVKD. In DNA, the CDR3 is TGTGCCATCAGAGGGGACCTCTACGAGCAGTACTTC. Protein sequence: CAIRGDLYEQYF.

This clonotype was seen many times. The chain is built from TRBV6-2 or TRBV6-3 and TRBJ1-2, with D possibly being TRBD1 (6 bases). The germline CDR1 and CDR2 sequences are MNHEY and SVGEGT. The ends were cut back, 6 bases at V and 2 bases at J, with 19 bases in the middle. The CDR3 totals 16 residues. CDR3 protein: CASRSPEDRTNYGYTF. Here the CDR3 DNA reads TGTGCCAGCAGGAGCCCTGAGGACAGAACAAACTATGGCTACACCTTC.

This clonotype was seen ten or more times. The chain has TRBV12-3 or TRBV12-4 and TRBJ1-5; unclear D gene. The germline V and J ends were trimmed by 5 bases and 0 bases, with 23 bases remaining between them. CDR3 length equals 19 residues. The CDR3, as DNA: TGTGCCAGCAGTCCCGAGTTGGGGTCCCCTCCGAATAGCAATCAGCCCCAGCATTTT. Its protein product is CASSPELGSPPNSNQPQHF.

This clonotype has a handful of counts. The rearrangement links TRBV6-2 or TRBV6-3 to TRBJ2-1, with a weak D call TRBD2 (6 bases). The CDR3 is 16 residues long. V was cut by 4 bases and J by 4 bases, with 17 bases left in between. Germline V gene sequence: CDR1 MNHEY, CDR2 SVGEGT. The chain's CDR3 is CASSSLILTSYNEQFF. CDR3 bases: TGTGCCAGCAGTTCCCTGATCCTGACTAGTTACAATGAGCAGTTCTTC.

With regard to this clonotype: This may come from a read error, since a much larger clone is one base off. The CDR3 DNA reads TGTGCCAGCTCACATGGGGCGGACATGGACTATGGCTACACCTTC. This codes for CASSHGADMDYGYTF. The rearrangement uses TRBV18 and TRBJ1-2; possible D gene TRBD1, 5 bases. The CDR3 extends over 15 amino acids. The germline V gene encodes CDR1 KGHSH and CDR2 LQKENI. The ends were cut back, 4 bases at V and 3 bases at J, with 15 bases in the middle.

This clonotype showed up just a few times. This rearrangement joins TRBV29-1 to TRBJ2-1; TRBD1 or TRBD2 may be the D gene (5 bases each). Trimming removed 6 bases at V and 2 bases at J, with 14 bases between. This CDR3 comprises 14 residues. Germline V CDR1 and CDR2: SQVTM, ANQGSEA. CDR3 sequence (DNA): TGCAGCGTACCTGGGACCGAGGCCTACAATGAGCAGTTCTTC. The encoded protein is CSVPGTEAYNEQFF.

Details on this clonotype: This may stem from a read error, because a much larger clone lies one nucleotide away. The chain joins TRBV7-3 to TRBJ1-2; 7 bases agree with TRBD1. This CDR3 is built from 15 residues. V shed 4 bases, J shed 5 bases, and the junction held 10 bases outside the gene matches. Per the germline V gene, CDR1 is SGHTA and CDR2 is FQGTGA. Written as DNA, the CDR3 is TGTGCCAGCAGCTCGACAGGGAAAAGAGATTATGGCTACACCTTC. It yields the protein CASSSTGKRDYGYTF. Combining the CDR3 with reference TRBV7-3 and TRBJ1-2 gives the whole variable domain GAGVSQTPSNKVTEKGKYVELRCDPISGHTALYWYRQSLGQGPEFLIYFQGTGAADDSGLPNDRFFAVRPEGSVSTLKIQRTERGDSAVYLCASSSTGKRDYGYTFGSGTRLTVV.

The chain recombines TRBV2 with TRBJ2-1; no definite D call. The germline V gene has CDR1 SNHLY and CDR2 FYNNEI. Trimming cost V 5 bases and J 0 bases, with 11 bases left between them. The CDR3 has 15 amino acids. The CDR3 loop reads CASSFEDPSYNEQFF. CDR3 nucleotide sequence: TGTGCCAGCAGTTTCGAAGACCCCTCCTACAATGAGCAGTTCTTC.

This clonotype has a single count. A much larger clone sits a single nucleotide away, making a read error possible. The rearrangement joins TRBV6-5 to TRBJ2-7; 9 bases map to TRBD1. The CDR3 consists of 15 residues. V lost 2 bases and J lost 9; bases outside the gene matches: 11. Per germline, CDR1 MNHEY and CDR2 SVGAGI. The CDR3 nucleotides are TGTGCCAGCAGTTACCTACAGACAGGGGGGAGCGGGCAGTACTTC. It codes for CASSYLQTGGSGQYF.

This clonotype came up a few times. The chain couples TRBV7-6 to TRBJ2-3; TRBD1 agrees at 8 bases. Germline V lookup: CDR1 SGHVS, CDR2 FNYEAQ. The CDR3 runs 16 residues. V trimming: 5 bases; J trimming: 4 bases; junction bases outside the gene matches: 11. The CDR3 bases are TGTGCCAGCAGCCTAACCAGGACAGGGAGGCCAGATACGCAGTATTTT. Protein: CASSLTRTGRPDTQYF.

This clonotype was detected ten times or more. The chain has TRBV7-9 and TRBJ1-1, with D possibly being TRBD1 (5 bases). V shed 4 bases and J shed 5 bases, with 17 bases lying between them. CDR3 length equals 15 residues. From germline, CDR1 is SEHNR and CDR2 FQNEAQ (reference sequence). The CDR3 DNA reads TGTGCCAGCAGCTCAAGGGCAGGGCGGGGGACTGAAGCTTTCTTT. Its translation is CASSSRAGRGTEAFF. Complete variable domain (other parts from reference TRBV7-9 and TRBJ1-1): DTGVSQNPRHKITKRGQNVTFRCDPISEHNRLYWYRQTLGQGPEFLTYFQNEAQLEKSRLLSDRFSAERPKGSFSTLEIQRTEQGDSAMYLCASSSRAGRGTEAFFGQGTRLTVV.

This clonotype was counted ten times or more. The chain employs TRBV6-5 and TRBJ1-6, with 9 bases that match TRBD1. Trimming at V came to 8 bases and at J to 11 bases, leaving 10 bases not matched to a gene. This CDR3 has 14 amino acids. Germline values: CDR1 MNHEY, CDR2 SVGAGI. The CDR3 sequence: CASSSGQGPTPLHF. In DNA, the CDR3 is TGTGCCAGCTCTTCGGGACAGGGACCGACACCCCTCCACTTT.

The J gene is TRBJ2-3, the V gene TRBV18; perhaps TRBD2 as D (5 bases). Trimming took 5 bases from V and 2 from J, leaving 11 bases between them. The CDR3 sequence is 14 residues long. Per germline, CDR1 KGHSH and CDR2 LQKENI. The CDR3 nucleotides are TGTGCCAGCTCAAGGCTAGCAAACACAGATACGCAGTATTTT. This encodes CASSRLANTDTQYF. Complete variable domain (other parts from reference TRBV18 and TRBJ2-3): NAGVMQNPRHLVRRRGQEARLRCSPMKGHSHVYWYRQLPEEGLKFMVYLQKENIIDESGMPKERFSAEFPKEGPSILRIQQVVRGDSAAYFCASSRLANTDTQYFGPGTRLTVL.

This clonotype was seen ten or more times. The chain uses TRBV29-1 and TRBJ1-1; D is ambiguous. The V end lost 6 bases, the J end lost 0 bases, and 11 bases lay between the germline ends. Germline CDR1 reads SQVTM; CDR2 reads ANQGSEA. The CDR3 spans 13 residues. The CDR3, as DNA: TGCAGCGTCCTCTTTAATCTGAACACTGAAGCTTTCTTT. Protein sequence: CSVLFNLNTEAFF.